These 22 T cell receptor beta chains originate from one sample sequenced in a study of PD-L1 blockade in urothelial cancer. Repertoires were generated with immunoSEQ multiplex PCR, while TCRdb's copy carries only in-frame clones and drops some. Among more than 85,000 clones listed, 91% were seen once. This sample comprised PBMCs, obtained around atezolizumab (anti-PD-L1) treatment. These receptors all come from a woman over 75 with urothelial cancer.

The gene calls are TRBV2 and TRBJ1-4; maybe TRBD1 (6 bases). The V and J ends lost 8 bases and 5 bases respectively, with 18 bases between them. The germline gives CDR1 SNHLY, CDR2 FYNNEI. The CDR3 covers 15 residues. The CDR3 loop reads CASLETGLPNEKLFF. The CDR3 DNA is TGTGCCAGCTTAGAAACAGGGTTACCGAATGAAAAACTGTTTTTT.

V usage is TRBV29-1 and J usage is TRBJ1-1; tentatively, D is TRBD1 (5 bases). This CDR3 comprises 13 residues. V lost 5 bases and J lost 1, with 11 bases in between. Per the germline V gene, CDR1 is SQVTM and CDR2 is ANQGSEA. CDR3 nucleotide sequence: TGCAGCGTTTCTACGGGGGGGAACACTGAAGCTTTCTTT. Protein product: CSVSTGGNTEAFF. The full variable domain, with the rest looked up from reference TRBV29-1 and TRBJ1-1, is SAVISQKPSRDICQRGTSLTIQCQVDSQVTMMFWYRQQPGQSLTLIATANQGSEATYESGFVIDKFPISRPNLTFSTLTVSNMSPEDSSIYLCSVSTGGNTEAFFGQGTRLTVV.

CDR3 sequence (DNA): TGTGCCAGCAGTGGACTAGCGGGAGCAAGGGAGACCCAGTACTTC. This translates into CASSGLAGARETQYF. The V call is TRBV6-1, the J call TRBJ2-5, with TRBD2 matching 12 bases. J gave up 5 bases and V 4 bases, and 5 bases lay outside the gene matches. The CDR3 loop spans 15 amino acids. Germline V gives CDR1 MNHNS, CDR2 SASEGT.

V gene TRBV29-1 combines with J gene TRBJ1-2, with D unclear. In germline, CDR1 is SQVTM, CDR2 ANQGSEA. The ends were cut back, 7 bases at V and 6 bases at J, with 18 bases in the middle. The CDR3 is 13 amino acids. The CDR3 is CSAQHPAGDGYTF. The CDR3 DNA is TGCAGCGCCCAACACCCAGCCGGGGATGGCTACACCTTC.

The rearrangement links TRBV9 to TRBJ1-5; 7 bases line up with TRBD1. The V gene end was trimmed by 4 bases and the J gene end by 2 bases; junction bases not matched to a gene: 3. This CDR3 comprises 14 residues. Germline loops: CDR1 SGDLS, CDR2 YYNGEE. This CDR3 reads CASSPGQGNQPQHF. DNA for the CDR3: TGTGCCAGCAGCCCCGGACAGGGCAATCAGCCCCAGCATTTT.

This clone appeared a single time. This rearrangement joins TRBV10-3 to TRBJ2-7, with D possibly TRBD1 on 5 matching bases. V was pared by 3 bases and J by 0 bases, with 18 bases between. The CDR3 length is 17 residues. CDR1 is ENHRY and CDR2 is SYGVKD in the germline V gene. The CDR3 loop reads CAISDRTNTFSSYEQYF. Written as DNA, the CDR3 is TGTGCCATCAGTGATAGGACAAACACGTTTAGCTCCTACGAGCAGTACTTC.

The gene calls are TRBV7-7 and TRBJ2-1, with TRBD2 matching over 11 bases. Germline trimming cut 3 bases from V and 8 bases from J; bases unmatched to any gene: 6. The CDR3 is made up of 15 amino acids. Germline V gene lookup returns CDR1 SSHAT and CDR2 FNYEAQ (reference sequence). CDR3 protein: CASSLGSGRADEQFF. DNA of the CDR3: TGTGCCAGCAGCTTGGGTAGCGGGAGGGCCGATGAGCAGTTCTTC.

This clone was counted a few times. The chain employs TRBV30 and TRBJ1-1; D possibly corresponds to TRBD1 (5 bases). Germline V gene sequence: CDR1 GTSNPN, CDR2 SVGIG (reference sequence). The CDR3 consists of 12 residues. V lost 5 bases, J lost 5 bases, and 12 bases lay in between. The CDR3 nucleotides read TGTGCCTGGGCCGGGGGGATTACTGAAGCTTTCTTT. Translation: CAWAGGITEAFF.

The chain combines TRBV10-3 with TRBJ1-2, with 9 bases that match TRBD1. Per germline, CDR1 ENHRY and CDR2 SYGVKD. There are 15 residues in the CDR3. V trimming: 6 bases; J trimming: 6 bases; junction bases outside the gene matches: 11. CDR3 sequence (DNA): TGTGCCATCAGACCCTTCGTAGACAGGGGGGATGGCTACACCTTC. It is translated as CAIRPFVDRGDGYTF.

The chain is built from TRBV18 and TRBJ2-6; TRBD2 agrees at 16 bases. Losses at the gene ends were 1 base for V and 4 bases for J; bases not matched to a gene: 7. Germline lookup yields CDR1 KGHSH and CDR2 LQKENI. This CDR3 has 20 residues. This CDR3 reads CASSPLGTSGRASGANVLTF. The DNA of the CDR3 is TGTGCCAGCTCACCACTTGGGACTAGCGGGAGGGCCTCAGGGGCCAACGTCCTGACTTTC.

The chain is built from TRBV5-1 and TRBJ2-7, with D possibly matching TRBD2 (6 bases). The CDR3 totals 15 residues. Trimming took off 7 bases at V and 4 bases at J, with 21 bases between the two ends. Germline CDR1 SGHRS, CDR2 YFSETQ. CDR3 DNA: TGCGCCAGCCGGATAAGCGGGCCGCTTCGATACGAGCAGTACTTC. Protein sequence: CASRISGPLRYEQYF.

This rearrangement joins TRBV19 to TRBJ2-2, with TRBD2 identical over 10 bases. The V gene's germline CDR1 is LNHDA and CDR2 SQIVND (reference sequence). J lost 6 bases, V lost 3 bases, and 10 bases had no gene match. The CDR3 spans 17 residues. CDR3: CASSIPGLAGDPGELFF. As DNA, the CDR3 is TGTGCCAGTAGTATCCCCGGGCTAGCGGGAGACCCCGGGGAGCTGTTTTTT.

V is TRBV29-1 and J is TRBJ2-1, with TRBD2 matching 9 bases. Germline V gene data show CDR1 as SQVTM and CDR2 as ANQGSEA. V gave up 4 bases and J gave up 7 bases; unmatched junction bases: 5. The CDR3 has 13 amino acids. CDR3 nucleotide sequence: TGCAGCGTTGCGCGGGAGGGAAGGAATGAGCAGTTCTTC. It codes for CSVAREGRNEQFF.

The gene calls are TRBV28 and TRBJ1-5; D is ambiguous. The germline V gene encodes CDR1 MDHEN and CDR2 SYDVKM. The CDR3 is 15 residues long. V was cut by 3 bases and J by 4 bases, with 13 bases left in between. CDR3 sequence (DNA): TGTGCCAGCAGTTTTCACTCGGGGATTAATCAGCCCCAGCATTTT. The encoded protein is CASSFHSGINQPQHF.

The rearrangement joins TRBV11-3 to TRBJ2-7; D might be TRBD1 (6 bases). Trimming left V 2 bases short and J 4 bases short, with 15 bases between. Germline-derived CDR1 and CDR2 are SGHNT and YENEEA. CDR3 length: 15 amino acids. The CDR3 is CASSLTAGTQYEQYF. In DNA form, the CDR3 reads TGTGCCAGCAGCTTAACCGCCGGGACACAATACGAGCAGTACTTC.

V gene TRBV9 combines with J gene TRBJ2-5; 8 bases are a match to TRBD2. Germline loops: CDR1 SGDLS, CDR2 YYNGEE. V trimming: 3 bases; J trimming: 4 bases; junction bases outside the gene matches: 8. The CDR3 contains 15 residues. CDR3 amino acids: CASSGSGRMAETQYF. CDR3 sequence (DNA): TGTGCCAGCAGCGGAAGCGGGAGAATGGCAGAGACCCAGTACTTC.

This chain connects TRBV5-1 to TRBJ2-1; 15 nucleotides agree with TRBD2. With V trimmed by 0 bases and J by 8 bases, 3 bases remained unmatched. Germline V gives CDR1 SGHRS, CDR2 YFSETQ. This CDR3 region has 16 residues. Here the CDR3 DNA reads TGCGCCAGCAGCTTGGGGACTAGCGGGAGGGGACATGAGCAGTTCTTC. Residues: CASSLGTSGRGHEQFF.

The chain combines TRBV25-1 with TRBJ2-3; 8 positions match TRBD2. V shed 3 bases and J 0 bases; nucleotides not matched to a gene: 5. The CDR3 runs to 16 residues. The germline V gene has CDR1 MGHDK and CDR2 SYGVNS. The CDR3 region has the DNA TGTGCCAGCAGTGACCGGAGCGGGAGAAGCACAGATACGCAGTATTTT. As protein: CASSDRSGRSTDTQYF.

The chain couples TRBV25-1 to TRBJ1-1; 9 bases align to TRBD1. V was clipped by 2 bases and J by 0 bases; unmatched bases: 7. The CDR3 length is 17 residues. Per germline, CDR1 MGHDK and CDR2 SYGVNS. Here the CDR3 reads CASSEAVTGGLNTEAFF. The DNA for the CDR3 is TGTGCCAGCAGTGAAGCCGTTACAGGGGGCTTGAACACTGAAGCTTTCTTT.

The gene calls are TRBV10-1 and TRBJ2-1, with 9 bases that match TRBD2. Per germline, CDR1 WNHNN and CDR2 SYGVQD (reference sequence). The V and J ends lost 2 bases and 6 bases, in that order; junction bases with no gene match: 5. The CDR3 has 15 amino acids. CDR3 residues: CASSEPGLAANEQFF. CDR3 in DNA: TGCGCCAGCAGTGAGCCGGGACTAGCCGCCAATGAGCAGTTCTTC.

V and J are TRBV10-2 and TRBJ2-3; D is unclear. Germline CDR1 reads WSHSY; CDR2 reads SAAADI. V was trimmed by 2 bases and J by 3 bases, leaving 12 bases between them. This CDR3 has 15 amino acids. In nucleotides, the CDR3 is TGCGCCAGCAGTGAGGGGTCCGGAGCGACAGATACGCAGTATTTT. Protein product: CASSEGSGATDTQYF.

The genes are TRBV7-9 and TRBJ1-1, with 8 bases lining up with TRBD1. J lost 4 bases, V lost 5 bases, and 3 bases had no gene match. CDR1 and CDR2 from the germline V gene are SEHNR and FQNEAQ (reference sequence). This CDR3 has 13 amino acids. Here the CDR3 DNA reads TGTGCCAGCAGCCCGACAGGGGCCACTGAAGCTTTCTTT. As protein: CASSPTGATEAFF.